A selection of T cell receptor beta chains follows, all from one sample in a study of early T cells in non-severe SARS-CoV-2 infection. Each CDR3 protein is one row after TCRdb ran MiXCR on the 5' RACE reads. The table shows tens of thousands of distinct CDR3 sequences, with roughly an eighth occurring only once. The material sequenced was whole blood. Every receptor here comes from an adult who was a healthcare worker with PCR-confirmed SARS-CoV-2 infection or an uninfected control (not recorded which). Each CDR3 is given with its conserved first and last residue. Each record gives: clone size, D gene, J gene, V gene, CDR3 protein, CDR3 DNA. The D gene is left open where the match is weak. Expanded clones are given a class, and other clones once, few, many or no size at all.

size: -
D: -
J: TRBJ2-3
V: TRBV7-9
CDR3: CASSLPQVGTDTQYF
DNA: TGTGCCAGCAGCTTACCCCAGGTGGGCACAGATACGCAGTATTTT

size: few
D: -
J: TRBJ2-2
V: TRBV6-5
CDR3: CATQRRPTNTGELFF
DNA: TGTGCGACCCAACGAAGACCGACGAACACCGGGGAGCTGTTTTTT

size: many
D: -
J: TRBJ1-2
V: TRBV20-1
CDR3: CSARVAGRANYGYTF
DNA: TGCAGTGCTAGAGTCGCAGGCCGAGCTAACTATGGCTACACCTTC

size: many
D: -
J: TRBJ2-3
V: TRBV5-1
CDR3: CASSWMAKTDTQYF
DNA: TGCGCCAGCAGCTGGATGGCCAAGACAGATACGCAGTATTTT

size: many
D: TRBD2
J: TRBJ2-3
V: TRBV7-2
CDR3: CASSLDGLASDTQYF
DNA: TGTGCCAGCAGCTTGGATGGACTAGCCTCAGATACGCAGTATTTT

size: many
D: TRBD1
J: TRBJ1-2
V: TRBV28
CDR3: CASSRDRVIDGYTF
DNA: TGTGCCAGCTCACGGGACAGGGTAATAGATGGCTACACCTTC

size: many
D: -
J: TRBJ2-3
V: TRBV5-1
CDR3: CASSLVSRGSTDTQYF
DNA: TGCGCCAGCAGCTTGGTTTCCAGGGGAAGCACAGATACGCAGTATTTT

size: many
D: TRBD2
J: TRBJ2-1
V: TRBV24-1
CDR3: CATSDLLIGGGDEQFF
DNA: TGTGCCACCAGTGATTTGCTGATCGGGGGGGGCGATGAGCAGTTCTTC

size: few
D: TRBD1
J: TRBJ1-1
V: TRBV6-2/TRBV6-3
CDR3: CASRLQGAITEAFF
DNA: TGTGCCAGCAGACTTCAGGGGGCGATCACTGAAGCTTTCTTT

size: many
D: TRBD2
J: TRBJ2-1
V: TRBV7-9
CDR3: CASAPVAGVGNEQFF
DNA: TGTGCCAGCGCACCCGTAGCGGGAGTAGGCAATGAGCAGTTCTTC

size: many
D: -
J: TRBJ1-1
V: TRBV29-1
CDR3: CSVIRDTEAFF
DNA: TGCAGCGTTATTAGGGACACTGAAGCTTTCTTT

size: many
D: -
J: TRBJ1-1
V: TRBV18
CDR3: CASSLTTENTEAFF
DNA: TGTGCCAGCTCACTGACGACAGAGAACACTGAAGCTTTCTTT

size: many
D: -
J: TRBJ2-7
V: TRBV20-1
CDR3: CSASWLGEQYF
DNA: TGCAGTGCTAGTTGGTTAGGGGAGCAGTACTTC

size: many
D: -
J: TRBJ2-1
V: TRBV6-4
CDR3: CASSDRASSYNEQFF
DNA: TGTGCCAGCAGTGACAGGGCGAGCTCCTACAATGAGCAGTTCTTC

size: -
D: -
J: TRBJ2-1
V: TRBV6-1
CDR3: CASIPGQRGSYNEQFF
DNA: TGTGCCAGCATCCCGGGACAACGGGGGTCCTACAATGAGCAGTTCTTC

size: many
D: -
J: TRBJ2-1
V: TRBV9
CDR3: CASSVGPSEQFF
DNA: TGTGCCAGCAGCGTAGGACCATCGGAGCAGTTCTTC

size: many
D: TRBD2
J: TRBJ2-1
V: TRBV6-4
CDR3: CASSTSVDSYNEQFF
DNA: TGTGCCAGCAGCACTAGCGTCGATTCCTACAATGAGCAGTTCTTC

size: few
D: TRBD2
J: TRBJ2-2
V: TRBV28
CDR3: CAYSASGSPTGELFF
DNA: TGTGCCTACAGCGCTAGCGGGTCTCCCACCGGGGAGCTGTTTTTT

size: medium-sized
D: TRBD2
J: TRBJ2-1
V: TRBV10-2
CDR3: CASSVPLAGGDEQFF
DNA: TGCGCCAGCAGTGTCCCCCTAGCGGGCGGAGATGAGCAGTTCTTC

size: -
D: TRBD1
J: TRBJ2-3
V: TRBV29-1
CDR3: CSVQTGLGDTQYF
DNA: TGCAGCGTCCAGACAGGGTTAGGAGATACGCAGTATTTT

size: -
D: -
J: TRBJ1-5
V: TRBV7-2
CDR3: CASSLAAGQKLHF
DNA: TGTGCCAGCAGCTTAGCGGCGGGTCAGAAACTGCATTTT

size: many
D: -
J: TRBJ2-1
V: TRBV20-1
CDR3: CSARDSQGRRYNEQFF
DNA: TGCAGTGCTAGAGATAGCCAGGGGCGTCGGTACAATGAGCAGTTCTTC

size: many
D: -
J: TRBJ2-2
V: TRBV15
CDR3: CATSRDLKGPGELFF
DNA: TGTGCCACCAGCAGAGATCTGAAGGGCCCCGGGGAGCTGTTTTTT

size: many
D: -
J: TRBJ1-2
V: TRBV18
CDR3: CASSPPGSINYGYTF
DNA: TGTGCCAGCTCACCTCCCGGGAGCATTAACTATGGCTACACCTTC

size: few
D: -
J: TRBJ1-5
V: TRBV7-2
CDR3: CASSSFSNQPQHF
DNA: TGTGCCAGCAGCTCCTTTAGCAATCAGCCCCAGCATTTT

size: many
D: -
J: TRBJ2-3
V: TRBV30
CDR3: CASALDGLGDTQYF
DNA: TGTGCCTCCGCGTTGGATGGTTTAGGAGATACGCAGTATTTT

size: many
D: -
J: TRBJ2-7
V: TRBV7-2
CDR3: CASSRRGGSSYEQYF
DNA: TGTGCCAGCAGCCGGCGGGGCGGCAGCTCCTACGAGCAGTACTTC

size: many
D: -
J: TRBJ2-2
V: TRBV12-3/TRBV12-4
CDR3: CASSFWGASTGELFF
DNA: TGTGCCAGCAGTTTCTGGGGGGCGAGCACCGGGGAGCTGTTTTTT

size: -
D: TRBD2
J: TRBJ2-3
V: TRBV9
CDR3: CASSPVATSGSTDTQYF
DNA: TGTGCCAGCAGCCCAGTGGCAACTAGCGGGAGCACAGATACGCAGTATTTT

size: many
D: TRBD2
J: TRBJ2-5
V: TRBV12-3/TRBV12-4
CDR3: CASSPPGLADQETQYF
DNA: TGTGCCAGCAGTCCCCCCGGACTAGCGGACCAAGAGACCCAGTACTTC

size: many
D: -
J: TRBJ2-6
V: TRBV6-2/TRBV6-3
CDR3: CASSYSSGANVLTF
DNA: TGTGCCAGCAGTTACTCCTCTGGGGCCAACGTCCTGACTTTC

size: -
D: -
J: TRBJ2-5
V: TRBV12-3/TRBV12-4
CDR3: CASRPRNETQYF
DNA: TGTGCCAGCAGGCCCCGGAACGAGACCCAGTACTTC

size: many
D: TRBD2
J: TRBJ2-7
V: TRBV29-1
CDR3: CSVEWASGTYEQYF
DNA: TGCAGCGTTGAATGGGCTAGCGGCACCTACGAGCAGTACTTC

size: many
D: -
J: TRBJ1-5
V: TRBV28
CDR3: CASSIPRRFNQPQHF
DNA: TGTGCCAGCAGTATTCCCAGGAGATTCAATCAGCCCCAGCATTTT

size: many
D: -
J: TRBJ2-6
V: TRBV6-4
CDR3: CASSDRFGANVLTF
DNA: TGTGCCAGCAGTGACAGGTTTGGGGCCAACGTCCTGACTTTC

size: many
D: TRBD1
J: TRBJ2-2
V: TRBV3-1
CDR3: CASSQDRGRTGELFF
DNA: TGTGCCAGCAGCCAAGACAGGGGGCGGACCGGGGAGCTGTTTTTT

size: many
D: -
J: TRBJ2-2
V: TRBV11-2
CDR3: CASTGRSGELFF
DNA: TGTGCCAGCACCGGCAGATCCGGGGAGCTGTTTTTT

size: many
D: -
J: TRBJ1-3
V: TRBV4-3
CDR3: CASSQTGWGNTIYF
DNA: TGCGCCAGCAGCCAGACAGGTTGGGGAAACACCATATATTTT

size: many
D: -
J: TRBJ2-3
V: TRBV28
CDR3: CASSYPIAGIADTQYF
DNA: TGTGCCAGCAGTTACCCTATTGCGGGGATCGCCGATACGCAGTATTTT

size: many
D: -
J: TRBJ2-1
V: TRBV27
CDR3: CASTPSPGTYNEQFF
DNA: TGTGCCAGCACCCCCTCCCCCGGGACTTACAATGAGCAGTTCTTC

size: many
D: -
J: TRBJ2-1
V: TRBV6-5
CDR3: CASSRKTYNEQFF
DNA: TGTGCCAGCAGTAGAAAAACCTACAATGAGCAGTTCTTC

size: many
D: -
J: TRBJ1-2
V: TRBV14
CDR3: CASSPVGPNYGYTF
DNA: TGTGCCAGCAGCCCGGTAGGACCCAACTATGGCTACACCTTC

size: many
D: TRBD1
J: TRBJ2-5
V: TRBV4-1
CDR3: CASSQRDSHQETQYF
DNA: TGCGCCAGCAGCCAACGGGACAGCCACCAAGAGACCCAGTACTTC

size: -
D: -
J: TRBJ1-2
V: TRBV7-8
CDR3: CASSLGGDNYGYTF
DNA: TGTGCCAGCAGCTTAGGGGGGGATAACTATGGCTACACCTTC

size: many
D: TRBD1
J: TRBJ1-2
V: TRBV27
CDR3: CASKPPGGGNYGYTF
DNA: TGTGCCAGCAAACCCCCAGGGGGGGGTAACTATGGCTACACCTTC

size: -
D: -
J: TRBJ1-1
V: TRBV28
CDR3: CASSSSESSSAFF
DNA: TGTGCCAGCAGTTCCTCGGAGTCTTCAAGCGCTTTCTTT

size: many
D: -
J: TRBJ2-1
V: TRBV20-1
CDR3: CSASRGSHEQFF
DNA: TGCAGTGCTAGTCGCGGGTCGCATGAGCAGTTCTTC

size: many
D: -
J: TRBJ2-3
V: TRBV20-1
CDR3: CSASSSPYTDTQYF
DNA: TGCAGTGCTAGCTCCAGCCCTTACACAGATACGCAGTATTTT

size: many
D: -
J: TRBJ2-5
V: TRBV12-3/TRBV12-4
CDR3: CASSLWAGGEETQYF
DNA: TGTGCCAGCAGTTTGTGGGCAGGCGGGGAAGAGACCCAGTACTTC

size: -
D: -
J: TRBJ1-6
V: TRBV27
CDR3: CASSIQRLSPLHF
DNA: TGTGCCAGCTCCATTCAGAGGCTTTCACCCCTCCACTTT